This T cell receptor beta chain was sequenced during a study of blood T cell repertoires in COVID-19. Across the whole study: Sample material is recorded as cDNA or gDNA derived from T cells, B-cell-depleted T cells, or PBMCs.

The germline V gene encodes CDR1 MNHEY and CDR2 SVGAGI. This CDR3 comprises 15 residues. V lost 9 bases, J lost 6 bases, and 12 bases stayed unmatched. The table came from immunoSEQ multiplex PCR; TCRdb's copy has only in-frame clones and leaves some out. The sample lists 45,000 to 70,000 clones, about four fifths occurring once. The material sequenced was peripheral blood. The source is a woman aged 55-69 years with acute or convalescent COVID-19. The V call is TRBV6-5, the J call TRBJ2-1; 9 bases map to TRBD1. The CDR3 DNA follows: TGTGCCAGACGAAAATTACAGGGGGCGGGCAATGAGCAGTTCTTC. This sequence encodes CARRKLQGAGNEQFF.